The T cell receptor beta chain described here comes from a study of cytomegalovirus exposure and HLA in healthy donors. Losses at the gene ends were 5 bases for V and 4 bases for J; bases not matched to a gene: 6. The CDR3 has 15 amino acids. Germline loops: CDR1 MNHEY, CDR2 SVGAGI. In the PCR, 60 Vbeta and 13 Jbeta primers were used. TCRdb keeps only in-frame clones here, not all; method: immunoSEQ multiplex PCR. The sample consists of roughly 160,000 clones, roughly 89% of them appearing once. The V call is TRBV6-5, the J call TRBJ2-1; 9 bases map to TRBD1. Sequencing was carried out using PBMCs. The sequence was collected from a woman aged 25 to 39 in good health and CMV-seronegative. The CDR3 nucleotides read TGTGCCAGCAGTCCCACAGGGGGCGCGTACAATGAGCAGTTCTTC. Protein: CASSPTGGAYNEQFF.